This T cell receptor (beta chain) was identified in a study of T cells in Graves' hyperthyroidism and ophthalmopathy. Across the study: Peripheral blood draws took place at initial diagnosis, ahead of any treatment. Study findings and constraints: A model of 13 V-J features distinguished ophthalmopathy from stable hyperthyroidism.

This CDR3 spans 17 amino acids. The V end was cut by 2 bases, the J end by 4 bases, with 20 bases between. Germline assignment: CDR1 MGHRA and CDR2 YSYEKL. Graves' hyperthyroidism showing no ophthalmopathy progression within 18 months was considered stable. PBMCs were obtained from 10 ml fresh peripheral blood. Of note for this clonotype: Its antigen is not known.

RNA transcripts provided the source from which TCR beta CDR3 regions were amplified. When the TCR CDR3 underwent first-round RT-PCR, the HTBI primer set was used. TCRdb independently ran MiXCR on the multiplex PCR reads; one entry per CDR3 protein. Among hundreds of thousands of distinct CDR3 sequences listed, more than 15% were seen once. The sequence was obtained from a woman aged 18 to 35 with Graves' hyperthyroidism. The sample consisted of blood. The J gene is TRBJ1-1, the V gene TRBV4-1; D perhaps matches TRBD1 (6 bases). The CDR3 spells CASSQYLSRDTSTEAFF. Written as DNA, the CDR3 is TGCGCCAGCAGCCAATATCTTAGCCGGGACACTAGCACTGAAGCTTTCTTT.